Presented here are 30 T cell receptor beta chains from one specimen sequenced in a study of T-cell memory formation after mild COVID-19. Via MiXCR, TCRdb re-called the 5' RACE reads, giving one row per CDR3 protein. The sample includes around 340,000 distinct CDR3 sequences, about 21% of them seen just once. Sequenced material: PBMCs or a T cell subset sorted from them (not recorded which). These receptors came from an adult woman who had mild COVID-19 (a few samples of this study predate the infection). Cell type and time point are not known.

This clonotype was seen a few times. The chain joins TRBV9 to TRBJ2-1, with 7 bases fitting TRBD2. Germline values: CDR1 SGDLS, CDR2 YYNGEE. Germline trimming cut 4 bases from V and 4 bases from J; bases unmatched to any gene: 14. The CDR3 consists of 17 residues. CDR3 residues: CASSLGVAAREYNEQFF. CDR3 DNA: TGTGCCAGCAGCCTAGGGGTCGCGGCGCGGGAGTACAATGAGCAGTTCTTC.

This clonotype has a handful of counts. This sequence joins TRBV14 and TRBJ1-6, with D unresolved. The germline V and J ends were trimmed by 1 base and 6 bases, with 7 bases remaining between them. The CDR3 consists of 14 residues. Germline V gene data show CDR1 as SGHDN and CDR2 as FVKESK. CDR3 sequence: CASSQVGSNSPLHF. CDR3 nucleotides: TGTGCCAGCAGCCAAGTCGGCAGTAATTCACCCCTCCACTTT. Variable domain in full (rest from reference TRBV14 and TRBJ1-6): EAGVTQFPSHSVIEKGQTVTLRCDPISGHDNLYWYRRVMGKEIKFLLHFVKESKQDESGMPNNRFLAERTGGTYSTLKVQPAELEDSGVYFCASSQVGSNSPLHFGNGTRLTVT.

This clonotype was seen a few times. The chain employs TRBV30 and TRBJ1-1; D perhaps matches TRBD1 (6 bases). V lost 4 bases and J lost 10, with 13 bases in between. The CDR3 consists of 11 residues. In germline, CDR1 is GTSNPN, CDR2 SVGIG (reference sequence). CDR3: CAWKSGALAFF. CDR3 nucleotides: TGTGCCTGGAAATCGGGGGCATTAGCTTTCTTT. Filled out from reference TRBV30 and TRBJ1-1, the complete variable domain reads SQTIHQWPATLVQPVGSPLSLECTVEGTSNPNLYWYRQAAGRGLQLLFYSVGIGQISSEVPQNLSASRPQDRQFILSSKKLLLSDSGFYLCAWKSGALAFFGQGTRLTVV.

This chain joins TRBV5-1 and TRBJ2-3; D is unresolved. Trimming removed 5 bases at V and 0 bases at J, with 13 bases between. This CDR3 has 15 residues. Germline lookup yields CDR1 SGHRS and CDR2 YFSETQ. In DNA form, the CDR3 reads TGCGCCAGCAGACTCCAGGCCAGCAGCACAGATACGCAGTATTTT. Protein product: CASRLQASSTDTQYF.

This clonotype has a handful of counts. The CDR3 DNA is TGCGCCAGCAGTCAACGACGTAATGAGCAGTTCTTC. It is translated as CASSQRRNEQFF. The V and J genes are TRBV23-1 and TRBJ2-1; the D is unclear. TRBV23-1 belongs to the ORF category, with a function that is uncertain. V was pared by 2 bases and J by 7 bases, with 6 bases between. CDR3 length: 12 amino acids.

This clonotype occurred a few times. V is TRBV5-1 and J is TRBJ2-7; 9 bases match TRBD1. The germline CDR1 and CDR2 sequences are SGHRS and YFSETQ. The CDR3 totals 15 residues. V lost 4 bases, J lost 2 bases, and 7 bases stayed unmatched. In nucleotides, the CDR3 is TGCGCCAGCAGCGAAACAGGGGGCGTCGCCTACGAGCAGTACTTC. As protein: CASSETGGVAYEQYF.

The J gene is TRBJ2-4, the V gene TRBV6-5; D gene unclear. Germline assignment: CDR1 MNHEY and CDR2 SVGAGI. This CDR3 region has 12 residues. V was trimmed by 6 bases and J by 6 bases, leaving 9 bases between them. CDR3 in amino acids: CASSPDRNIQYF. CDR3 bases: TGTGCCAGCAGCCCTGATAGAAACATTCAGTACTTC.

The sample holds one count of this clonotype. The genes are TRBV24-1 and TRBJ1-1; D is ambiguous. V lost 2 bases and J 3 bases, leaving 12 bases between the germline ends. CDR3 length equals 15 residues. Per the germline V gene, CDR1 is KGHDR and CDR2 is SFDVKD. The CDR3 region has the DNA TGTGCCACCAGTGATTCGGCGTCAACTGACACTGAAGCTTTCTTT. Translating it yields CATSDSASTDTEAFF.

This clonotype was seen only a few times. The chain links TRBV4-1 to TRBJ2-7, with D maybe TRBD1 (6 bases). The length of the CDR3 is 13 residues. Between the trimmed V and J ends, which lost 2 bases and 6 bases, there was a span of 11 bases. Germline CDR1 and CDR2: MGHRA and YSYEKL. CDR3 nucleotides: TGCGCCAGCAGCCAAACACAGGGATCCGAGCAGTACTTC. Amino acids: CASSQTQGSEQYF.

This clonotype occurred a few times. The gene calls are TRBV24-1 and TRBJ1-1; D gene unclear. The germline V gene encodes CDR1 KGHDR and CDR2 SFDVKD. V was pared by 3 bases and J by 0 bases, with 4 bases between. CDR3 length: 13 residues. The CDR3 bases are TGTGCCACCAGTGATCAGATGAACACTGAAGCTTTCTTT. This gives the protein CATSDQMNTEAFF.

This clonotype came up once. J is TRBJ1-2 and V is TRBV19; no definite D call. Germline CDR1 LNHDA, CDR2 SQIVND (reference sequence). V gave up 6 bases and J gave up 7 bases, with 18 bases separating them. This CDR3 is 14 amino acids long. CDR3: CASSLGQTYGGYTF. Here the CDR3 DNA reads TGTGCCAGTAGCCTCGGCCAGACCTATGGTGGCTACACCTTC.

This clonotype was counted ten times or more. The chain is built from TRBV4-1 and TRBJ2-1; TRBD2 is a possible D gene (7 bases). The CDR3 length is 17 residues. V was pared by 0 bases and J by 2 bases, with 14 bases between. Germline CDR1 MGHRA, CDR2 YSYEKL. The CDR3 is CASSQDGTGGPYNEQFF. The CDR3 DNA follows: TGCGCCAGCAGCCAAGATGGAACGGGGGGCCCCTACAATGAGCAGTTCTTC.

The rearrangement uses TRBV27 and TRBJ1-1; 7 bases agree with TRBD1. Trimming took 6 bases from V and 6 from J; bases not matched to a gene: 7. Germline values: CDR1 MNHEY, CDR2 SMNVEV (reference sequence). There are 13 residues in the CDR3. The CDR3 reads CASSQQGWPEAFF. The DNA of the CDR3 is TGTGCCAGCAGCCAACAGGGGTGGCCTGAAGCTTTCTTT.

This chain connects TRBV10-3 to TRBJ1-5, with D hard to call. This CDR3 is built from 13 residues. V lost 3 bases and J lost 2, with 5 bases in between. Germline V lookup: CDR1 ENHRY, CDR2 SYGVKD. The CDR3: CAISEEGNQPQHF. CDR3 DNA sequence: TGTGCCATCAGTGAAGAGGGCAATCAGCCCCAGCATTTT.

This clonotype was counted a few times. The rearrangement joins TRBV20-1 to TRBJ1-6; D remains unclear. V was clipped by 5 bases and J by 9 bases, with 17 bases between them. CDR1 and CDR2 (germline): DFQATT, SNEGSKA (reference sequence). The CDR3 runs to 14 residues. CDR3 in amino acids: CSAATQVTSSPLHF. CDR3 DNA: TGCAGTGCTGCTACTCAGGTTACCTCTTCACCCCTCCACTTT.

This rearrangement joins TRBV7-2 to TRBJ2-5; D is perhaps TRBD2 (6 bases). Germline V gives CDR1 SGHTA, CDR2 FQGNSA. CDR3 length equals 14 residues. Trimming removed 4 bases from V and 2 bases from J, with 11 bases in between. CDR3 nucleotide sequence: TGTGCCAGCAGCTACTCGGGACTTCAAGAGACCCAGTACTTC. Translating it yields CASSYSGLQETQYF.

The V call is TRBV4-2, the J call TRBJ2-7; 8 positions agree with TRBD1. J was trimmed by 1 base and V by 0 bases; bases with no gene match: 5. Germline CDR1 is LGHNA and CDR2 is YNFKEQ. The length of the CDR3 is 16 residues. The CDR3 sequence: CASSQDPGQESYEQYF. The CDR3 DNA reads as TGTGCCAGCAGCCAAGATCCGGGACAGGAATCCTACGAGCAGTACTTC.

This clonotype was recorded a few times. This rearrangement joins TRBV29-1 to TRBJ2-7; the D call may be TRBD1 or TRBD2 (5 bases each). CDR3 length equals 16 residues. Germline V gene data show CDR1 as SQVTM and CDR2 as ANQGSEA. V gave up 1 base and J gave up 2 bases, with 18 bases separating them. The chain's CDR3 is CSVEGGAGLPPYEQYF. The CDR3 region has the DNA TGCAGCGTTGAAGGTGGGGCCGGACTGCCCCCCTACGAGCAGTACTTC.

DNA of the CDR3: TGTGCCACCAGTGAAGGGGCACTCAATCAGCCCCAGCATTTT. As protein: CATSEGALNQPQHF. This sequence joins TRBV24-1 and TRBJ1-5, with D tentatively TRBD1 (5 bases). Trimming took 4 bases from V and 3 from J, leaving 9 bases between them. CDR3 size: 14 residues. Germline V gene lookup returns CDR1 KGHDR and CDR2 SFDVKD.

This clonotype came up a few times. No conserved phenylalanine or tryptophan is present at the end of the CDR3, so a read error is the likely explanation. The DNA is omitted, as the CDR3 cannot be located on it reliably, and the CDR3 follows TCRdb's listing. Here the CDR3 reads CATSRDPAGGLYS. V is TRBV15 and J is TRBJ2-7. 13 amino acids form the CDR3, both terminal residues included. The germline V gene has CDR1 LNHNV and CDR2 YYDKDF (reference sequence).

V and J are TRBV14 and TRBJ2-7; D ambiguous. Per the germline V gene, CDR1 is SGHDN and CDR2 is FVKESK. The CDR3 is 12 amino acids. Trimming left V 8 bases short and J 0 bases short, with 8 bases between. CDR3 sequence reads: CASGWGSYEQYF. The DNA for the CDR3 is TGTGCCAGCGGTTGGGGCTCCTACGAGCAGTACTTC.

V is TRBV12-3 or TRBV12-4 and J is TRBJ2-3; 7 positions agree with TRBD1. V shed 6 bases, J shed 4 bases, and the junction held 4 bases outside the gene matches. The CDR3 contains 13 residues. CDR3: CASSGQVSDTQYF. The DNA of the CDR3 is TGTGCCAGCAGCGGACAGGTTTCAGATACGCAGTATTTT.

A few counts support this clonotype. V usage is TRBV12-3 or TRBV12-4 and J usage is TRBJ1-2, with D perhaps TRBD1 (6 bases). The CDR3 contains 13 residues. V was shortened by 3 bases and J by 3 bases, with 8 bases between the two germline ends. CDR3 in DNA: TGTGCCAGCAGTTTTCAGGGGCACTATGGCTACACCTTC. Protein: CASSFQGHYGYTF.

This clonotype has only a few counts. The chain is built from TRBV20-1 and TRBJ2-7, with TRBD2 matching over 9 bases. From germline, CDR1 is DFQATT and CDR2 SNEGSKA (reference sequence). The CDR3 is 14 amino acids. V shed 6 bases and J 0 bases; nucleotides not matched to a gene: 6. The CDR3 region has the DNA TGCAGTGCAAAAGGACTAGCGCACTCCTACGAGCAGTACTTC. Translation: CSAKGLAHSYEQYF.

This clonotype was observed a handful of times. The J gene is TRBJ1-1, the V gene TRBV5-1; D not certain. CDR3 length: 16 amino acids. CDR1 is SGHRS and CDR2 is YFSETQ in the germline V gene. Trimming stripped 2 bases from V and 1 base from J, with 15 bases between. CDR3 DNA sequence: TGCGCCAGCAGCTTATTAGTTCTCGGCCCGAACACTGAAGCTTTCTTT. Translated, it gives CASSLLVLGPNTEAFF.

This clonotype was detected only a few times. CDR3 sequence: CSAREERGPEAFF. CDR3 DNA sequence: TGCAGTGCTAGAGAGGAAAGGGGGCCTGAAGCTTTCTTT. The V call is TRBV20-1, the J call TRBJ1-1, with TRBD1 identical over 7 bases. This CDR3 is 13 amino acids long. V was pared by 0 bases and J by 6 bases, with 4 bases of the junction left unmatched. From germline, CDR1 is DFQATT and CDR2 SNEGSKA (reference sequence).

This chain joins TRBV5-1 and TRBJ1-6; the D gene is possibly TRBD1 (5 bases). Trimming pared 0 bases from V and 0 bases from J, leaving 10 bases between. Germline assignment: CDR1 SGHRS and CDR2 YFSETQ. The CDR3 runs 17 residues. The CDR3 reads CASSLDRSSSYNSPLHF. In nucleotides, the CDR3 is TGCGCCAGCAGCTTGGACAGGTCGAGCTCCTATAATTCACCCCTCCACTTT.

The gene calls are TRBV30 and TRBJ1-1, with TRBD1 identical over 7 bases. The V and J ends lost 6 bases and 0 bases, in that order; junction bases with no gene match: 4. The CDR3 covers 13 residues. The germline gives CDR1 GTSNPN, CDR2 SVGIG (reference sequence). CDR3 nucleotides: TGTGCCTGTCTGGGACAGTTGAACACTGAAGCTTTCTTT. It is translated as CACLGQLNTEAFF.

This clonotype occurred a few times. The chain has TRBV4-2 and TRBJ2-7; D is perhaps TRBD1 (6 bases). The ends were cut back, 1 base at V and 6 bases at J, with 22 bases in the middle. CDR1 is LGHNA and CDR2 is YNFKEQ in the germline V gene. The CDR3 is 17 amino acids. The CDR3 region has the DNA TGTGCCAGCAGCCAAGGCTTGGCAGGGGCATTGGGCTTCGAGCAGTACTTC. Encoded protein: CASSQGLAGALGFEQYF.

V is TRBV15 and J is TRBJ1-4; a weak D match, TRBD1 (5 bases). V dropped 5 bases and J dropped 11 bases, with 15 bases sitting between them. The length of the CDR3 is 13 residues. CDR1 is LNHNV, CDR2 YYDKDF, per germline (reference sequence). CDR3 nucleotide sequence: TGTGCCACCAGCGACAAGGGGAGGTTGAAACTGTTTTTT. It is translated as CATSDKGRLKLFF. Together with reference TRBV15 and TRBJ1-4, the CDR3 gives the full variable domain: DAMVIQNPRYQVTQFGKPVTLSCSQTLNHNVMYWYQQKSSQAPKLLFHYYDKDFNNEADTPDNFQSRRPNTSFCFLDIRSPGLGDTAMYLCATSDKGRLKLFFGSGTQLSVL.